These 7 T cell receptor beta chains were sequenced from one sample in a study of blood T cell repertoires in COVID-19. The assay was immunoSEQ multiplex PCR, and TCRdb's table has in-frame clones only and misses some. The sample contains about 480,000 clones, roughly nine tenths of which appear only once. The sequenced sample consisted of peripheral blood. The receptors derive from a man between 18 and 35 years old with COVID-19, enrolled during active disease.

The chain is built from TRBV13 and TRBJ1-6; D gene uncertain. CDR3 length equals 15 residues. Per germline, CDR1 PRHDT and CDR2 FYEKMQ (reference sequence). Trimming left V 6 bases short and J 2 bases short, with 11 bases between. In nucleotides, the CDR3 is TGTGCCAGCAGTCGGGGAACGACCTATAATTCACCCCTCCACTTT. Its translation: CASSRGTTYNSPLHF.

V usage is TRBV5-4 and J usage is TRBJ2-3, with 13 bases lining up with TRBD2. This CDR3 has 15 amino acids. J gave up 6 bases and V 5 bases, and 6 bases lay outside the gene matches. Germline V lookup: CDR1 SGHNT, CDR2 YYREEE (reference sequence). Written as DNA, the CDR3 is TGTGCCAGCAGGGAACTAGCGGGGGGGCCTGATACGCAGTATTTT. This gives the protein CASRELAGGPDTQYF. The whole variable domain, remainder taken from reference TRBV5-4 and TRBJ2-3, is ETGVTQSPTHLIKTRGQQVTLRCSSQSGHNTVSWYQQALGQGPQFIFQYYREEENGRGNFPPRFSGLQFPNYSSELNVNALELDDSALYLCASRELAGGPDTQYFGPGTRLTVL.

The chain has TRBV19 and TRBJ2-3, with 8 bases lining up with TRBD1. The CDR3 totals 13 residues. Germline V lookup: CDR1 LNHDA, CDR2 SQIVND (reference sequence). Losses at the gene ends were 7 bases for V and 2 bases for J; bases not matched to a gene: 2. As DNA, the CDR3 is TGTGCCAGTAAGGACAGGGCCACAGATACGCAGTATTTT. It specifies CASKDRATDTQYF.

This chain connects TRBV5-1 to TRBJ2-7; weak D call: TRBD1 (5 bases). The V end lost 5 bases, the J end lost 0 bases, and 12 bases lay between the germline ends. Germline V CDR1 and CDR2: SGHRS, YFSETQ. The length of the CDR3 is 14 residues. The DNA for the CDR3 is TGCGCCAGCAGACCTACAGACAGCTCCTACGAGCAGTACTTC. Residues: CASRPTDSSYEQYF.

This clone was counted at least ten times. The chain couples TRBV7-9 to TRBJ2-5; D remains ambiguous. This CDR3 contains 16 residues. V gave up 6 bases and J gave up 5 bases, with 22 bases separating them. The germline gives CDR1 SEHNR, CDR2 FQNEAQ (reference sequence). CDR3 bases: TGTGCCAGCAGACAACTTAGAGCTGGAGTCCGGGAGACCCAGTACTTC. As protein: CASRQLRAGVRETQYF.

The rearrangement links TRBV20-1 to TRBJ2-1, with 7 bases fitting TRBD1. The J segment lost 9 bases and the V segment lost 4 bases, leaving 3 bases of the junction unmatched. The CDR3 has 11 residues. Germline CDR1 DFQATT, CDR2 SNEGSKA (reference sequence). The CDR3 here is CSATQGVEQFF. The CDR3 region has the DNA TGCAGTGCTACTCAGGGGGTTGAGCAGTTCTTC.

The chain has TRBV9 and TRBJ2-3, with 9 bases matching TRBD1. The CDR3 has 15 amino acids. J was trimmed by 5 bases and V by 0 bases; bases with no gene match: 4. Germline-derived CDR1 and CDR2 are SGDLS and YYNGEE. This chain's CDR3 is CASSVGDRDGDTQYF. The CDR3 nucleotides are TGTGCCAGCAGCGTAGGGGACAGGGACGGAGATACGCAGTATTTT.